This T cell receptor beta chain was identified in a study of naive and memory T cell subsets (TCRdb year 2017). Background for the entire study: An open-source, UMI-based TCR alpha and beta sequencing pipeline was applied to sorted naive and memory peripheral blood T cell subsets. Complete agreement was observed between the functional CMV T cell responses and the IgG serology results. RNA was DNase-treated and reverse transcribed with TCR constant-region primers, mostly using SuperScript III. Beyond this particular receptor, the publication reports: Gini index rose and Shannon and inverse Simpson diversity fell from naive through CM, EM and EMRA in both CD4 and CD8 cells. After error correction, over 90% of naive TCR sequences appeared only once, giving much steeper abundance distributions than memory subsets. RNA-based TCR counts may be influenced by expression changes linked to T cell activation and differentiation. A clonotype was defined as a single alpha or beta chain sequence rather than as a paired alpha/beta receptor. The repertoire findings for the naive and memory subsets could not be validated against a ground truth because none was available. TCR abundance followed a power law whose exponent differed between naive and memory subsets but was consistent across the three individuals.

The CDR3 covers 15 residues, taking in both the cysteine and the phenylalanine. Only the CDR3 DNA is retained, 45 bases long and in frame from the first base. Here V drops 6 bases and J drops 9 bases, and the junction holds 14 bases not matched to any gene. Ten or more counts support this clonotype. The antigen it binds to is not known. Nothing much larger sits one base from this clone, and base qualities are not available. The library relied on UMI-ligation and nested PCR. The beta constant-region primer consisted of an equimolar mixture of two oligonucleotides that together covered TRBC1 and TRBC2. A single-stranded oligonucleotide containing the SP2 primer and a 12-nucleotide UMI was joined to the 3' end of the cDNA by T4 RNA ligase 1. The ligated cDNA went through four rounds of PCR with nested alpha and beta constant-region primers together with the SP2 primer. The ligation reaction was incubated at 16°C for roughly 19-24 hours. PCR2 was typically performed as a SYBR Green qPCR and was stopped at a predetermined threshold so that over-amplification was prevented. All purifications after the first were performed with Agencourt AMPure XP magnetic beads. Library amounts were measured by Qubit and library quality was assessed on a TapeStation, where the main peak was expected at around 650 bp. Pooled libraries were sequenced on an Illumina MiSeq with v2 2x251 paired-end kits, typically giving roughly 0.9-2.1 million reads per sample. Libraries were pooled at about 4.3 nM per sample, and 5-7% PhiX was added to improve cluster recognition. For the original study's pipeline: Using tag matching that tolerated one base-pair mismatch, Decombinator assigned V and J genes to FASTQ reads that had been processed by Demultiplexor. By using UMIs, Collapsinator corrected both sequencing errors and the frequency errors caused by PCR heterogeneity. CDR3Translator translated TCRs and extracted CDR3s from the conserved cysteine to the FGXG phenylalanine, flagging non-productive sequences. Gini, Shannon entropy and inverse Simpson indices were calculated on repertoires that had been subsampled to equal numbers of UMI-defined TCRs. Within the linear range, a power law was fitted to clonotype abundance distributions using maximum likelihood. When run on a single naive CD8 sample, MIGEC and the pipeline yielded similar UMI counts, similar unique TCR numbers and similar clonal distributions. Repertoires were searched for some 7,000 CMV-associated CDR3 sequences compiled from VDJdb and a published dataset. Clones were called with MiXCR by TCRdb after fastp trimmed the public reads at Q25, and only in-frame beta chains were retained. Rows are combined by CDR3 protein, so each entry shows the most common genes and DNA. TCRdb, not the authors, supplied the V and J calls. The sample table lists 70,000 to 95,000 distinct CDR3 sequences, more than 6.5% of them with a count of one. Clones ranked in the top ten supply over 1.5% of the sample.

From the second PCR step onward, the TCR alpha chain libraries and the TCR beta chain libraries were amplified separately. Donor CMV status was determined by IFNgamma production from CD4+ T cells after overnight stimulation of fresh PBMCs with CMV viral lysate. CD4 T cells were positively selected using Miltenyi beads, after which CD8 T cells were positively selected from the CD4-negative fraction. After staining for CD3, CD4, CD8, CD45RA, CD27 and a live/dead dye, cells were sorted on a BD Aria II into four subsets based on CD45RA and CD27. Blood came from three healthy volunteers, each fractionated into CD4 and CD8 T cells and then into four differentiation subsets. Roughly 0.13 L of peripheral blood was collected from each donor, and PBMC were isolated by Ficoll-Paque PLUS density-gradient centrifugation. The sorted cells were lysed in RLT buffer, after which RNA was extracted using a Qiagen RNeasy kit and kept at -80 degrees C.

The chain links TRBV12-3 or TRBV12-4 with TRBJ2-3, with 8 junctional bases fitting TRBD2. The TCR sequence derives from a human donor in good health. Material for sequencing was central memory CD4+ T cells from blood. Sample cell subset or site, as interpreted from the label and publication: central memory, CD45RA- CD27+. The bases read TGTGCCAGCAGGTCGGGACTAGGGAATTTAAGGACGCAGTATTTT. The translation is CASRSGLGNLRTQYF.